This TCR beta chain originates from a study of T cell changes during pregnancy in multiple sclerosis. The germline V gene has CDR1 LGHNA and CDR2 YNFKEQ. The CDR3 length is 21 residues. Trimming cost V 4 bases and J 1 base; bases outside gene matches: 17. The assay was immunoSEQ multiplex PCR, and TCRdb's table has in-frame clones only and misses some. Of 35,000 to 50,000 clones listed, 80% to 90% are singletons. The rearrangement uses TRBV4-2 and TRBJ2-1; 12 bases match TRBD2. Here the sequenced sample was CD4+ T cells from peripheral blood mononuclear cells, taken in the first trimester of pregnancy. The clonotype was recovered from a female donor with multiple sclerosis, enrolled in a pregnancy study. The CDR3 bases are TGTGCCAGCAGCCCCCCACCCTCACTAGCGGGAGGATCAGCGTCCTACAATGAGCAGTTCTTC. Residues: CASSPPPSLAGGSASYNEQFF.